A single sample gave rise to the 17 T cell receptor beta chains below, sequenced in a study of T cell responses to AZD1222 COVID-19 vaccine. Generated by immunoSEQ multiplex PCR, the TCRdb table keeps only in-frame clones and is missing some. The sample consists of 100,000 to 150,000 clones, roughly 85% of them appearing once. Sample: peripheral blood, taken 28 days after the second AZD1222 dose. The receptor set was obtained from an adult who received the AZD1222 COVID-19 vaccine.

The V gene is TRBV7-8, the J gene TRBJ1-5; perhaps TRBD1 as D (6 bases). The CDR3 sequence is 16 residues long. Per the germline V gene, CDR1 is SGHVS and CDR2 is FQNEAQ. V was pared by 1 base and J by 3 bases, with 13 bases between. The chain's CDR3 is CASSLEPDRTNQPQHF. The CDR3, as DNA: TGTGCCAGCAGCTTAGAGCCGGACAGAACCAATCAGCCCCAGCATTTT.

DNA of the CDR3: TGCGCCAGCAGCCCTACCCGGACAGTGGCGGGAGAGACCCAGTACTTC. It yields the protein CASSPTRTVAGETQYF. The V call is TRBV4-1, the J call TRBJ2-5; possible D gene TRBD1, 6 bases. CDR1 MGHRA and CDR2 YSYEKL come from the germline V gene. With 4 bases removed from V and 4 bases from J, the gap between germline ends came to 19 bases. The CDR3 sequence is 16 residues long.

V and J are TRBV7-8 and TRBJ2-3; D unclear. This CDR3 comprises 13 residues. The germline V and J ends were trimmed by 6 bases and 0 bases, with 7 bases remaining between them. Per the germline V gene, CDR1 is SGHVS and CDR2 is FQNEAQ. Here the CDR3 DNA reads TGTGCCAGCAGTCAACCTAGCACAGATACGCAGTATTTT. Its translation is CASSQPSTDTQYF.

This chain connects TRBV7-8 to TRBJ1-5; D remains unclear. From germline, CDR1 is SGHVS and CDR2 FQNEAQ. Trimming removed 2 bases from V and 2 bases from J, with 10 bases in between. The CDR3 totals 15 residues. The CDR3, as DNA: TGTGCCAGCAGCTTAAGGGATTTGGGCAATCAGCCCCAGCATTTT. This codes for CASSLRDLGNQPQHF.

The chain is built from TRBV19 and TRBJ1-5; maybe TRBD1 (6 bases). V was shortened by 3 bases and J by 5 bases, with 20 bases between the two germline ends. Germline values: CDR1 LNHDA, CDR2 SQIVND (reference sequence). The CDR3 is made up of 17 amino acids. CDR3 nucleotide sequence: TGTGCCAGTAGTATTAAGGCGACGGGGGCGGCTGATCAGCCCCAGCATTTT. Translated: CASSIKATGAADQPQHF.

The chain uses TRBV11-2 and TRBJ2-1; 8 bases are a match to TRBD2. Germline V gene sequence: CDR1 SGHAT, CDR2 FQNNGV. Trimming at V came to 4 bases and at J to 7 bases, leaving 12 bases not matched to a gene. The CDR3 extends over 16 amino acids. CDR3 in DNA: TGTGCCAGCAGCTCCATACGGGGGGGCTGGAAGAATGAGCAGTTCTTC. Its protein product is CASSSIRGGWKNEQFF.

The V call is TRBV4-1, the J call TRBJ2-3; 9 bases map to TRBD1. CDR3 length: 17 residues. The ends lost 2 bases at V and 2 bases at J; junction bases unmatched: 8. Germline values: CDR1 MGHRA, CDR2 YSYEKL. CDR3 sequence reads: CASSQPEWDRDTDTQYF. In nucleotides, the CDR3 is TGCGCCAGCAGCCAACCCGAATGGGACAGGGACACAGATACGCAGTATTTT.

The chain links TRBV28 to TRBJ1-5; D is possibly TRBD1 (6 bases). V lost 5 bases and J 6 bases, leaving 23 bases between the germline ends. This CDR3 is 17 amino acids long. CDR1 is MDHEN, CDR2 SYDVKM, per germline. In nucleotides, the CDR3 is TGTGCCAGCAGTCCCGGGGTCCAGGGGCCGGGCCCTCAGCCCCAGCATTTT. Translation gives CASSPGVQGPGPQPQHF.

This sequence joins TRBV5-3 and TRBJ2-3; 11 positions agree with TRBD2. TRBV5-3 is an ORF, with its function uncertain. V was pared by 4 bases and J by 4 bases, with 8 bases of the junction left unmatched. The CDR3 is 16 amino acids. In DNA form, the CDR3 reads TGTGCCAGAAGCCCACTACTAGCGGGGGCCCCAGATACGCAGTATTTT. Encoded protein: CARSPLLAGAPDTQYF.

This clone showed up just a few times. The rearrangement joins TRBV30 to TRBJ2-1, with no clear D. V lost 4 bases and J lost 5, with 6 bases in between. The germline V gene encodes CDR1 GTSNPN and CDR2 SVGIG (reference sequence). CDR3 size: 11 residues. CDR3 in DNA: TGTGCCTGGATGGGGAACAATGAGCAGTTCTTC. This encodes CAWMGNNEQFF.

This sequence joins TRBV28 and TRBJ2-7; D is unresolved. V lost 8 bases to trimming and J lost 7 bases, with 12 bases between them. The CDR3 contains 11 residues. From germline, CDR1 is MDHEN and CDR2 SYDVKM. The CDR3 DNA is TGTGCCAGCTCACGGGTCGGGGAGCAGTACTTC. Its translation: CASSRVGEQYF. Full variable domain (outside the CDR3, taken from reference TRBV28 and TRBJ2-7): DVKVTQSSRYLVKRTGEKVFLECVQDMDHENMFWYRQDPGLGLRLIYFSYDVKMKEKGDIPEGYSVSREKKERFSLILESASTNQTSMYLCASSRVGEQYFGPGTRLTVT.

This clone was counted between two and nine times. This rearrangement joins TRBV28 to TRBJ1-5; D is possibly TRBD1 (6 bases). V lost 2 bases to trimming and J lost 3 bases, with 11 bases between them. Germline values: CDR1 MDHEN, CDR2 SYDVKM. This CDR3 spans 15 amino acids. The CDR3 DNA is TGTGCCAGCAGTTTAGGCACAGGGACCAATCAGCCCCAGCATTTT. Its protein product is CASSLGTGTNQPQHF.

The chain has TRBV3-1 (or the pseudogene TRBV3-2) and TRBJ1-2; 8 bases are shared with TRBD1. The CDR3 runs to 14 residues. V lost 0 bases to trimming and J lost 7 bases; unmatched junction nucleotides: 4. Germline assignment: CDR1 LGHDT and CDR2 YNNKEL (reference sequence). The CDR3 region is CASSQEAGGGGYTF. The CDR3 DNA reads TGTGCCAGCAGCCAAGAGGCAGGGGGCGGTGGCTACACCTTC.

This clone was seen just once. The rearrangement joins TRBV6-5 to TRBJ2-7; tentatively, D is TRBD1 or TRBD2 (5 bases each). V gave up 8 bases and J gave up 6 bases, with 11 bases separating them. Germline V lookup: CDR1 MNHEY, CDR2 SVGAGI. CDR3 length equals 11 residues. In nucleotides, the CDR3 is TGTGCCAGCGCTTGGGACCGCGAGCAGTACTTC. This codes for CASAWDREQYF.

This clone came up once. The rearrangement uses TRBV28 and TRBJ2-7, with TRBD2 matching over 8 bases. This CDR3 has 13 amino acids. V was clipped by 10 bases and J by 5 bases; unmatched bases: 10. Germline V gene lookup returns CDR1 MDHEN and CDR2 SYDVKM. The DNA for the CDR3 is TGTGCCACTCAGGGTACGGGGGGGAACGAGCAGTACTTC. Translating gives CATQGTGGNEQYF.

The rearrangement uses TRBV7-6 and TRBJ1-2, with D perhaps matching TRBD1 (5 bases). The germline V gene has CDR1 SGHVS and CDR2 FNYEAQ. Trimming removed 1 base at V and 2 bases at J, with 17 bases between. This CDR3 spans 17 amino acids. In DNA form, the CDR3 reads TGTGCCAGCAGCTTAGAAACAGGAGTTTCTGGGAACTATGGCTACACCTTC. This sequence encodes CASSLETGVSGNYGYTF. Complete variable domain (other parts from reference TRBV7-6 and TRBJ1-2): GAGVSQSPRYKVTKRGQDVALRCDPISGHVSLYWYRQALGQGPEFLTYFNYEAQQDKSGLPNDRFSAERPEGSISTLTIQRTEQRDSAMYRCASSLETGVSGNYGYTFGSGTRLTVV.

This clone was seen only once. The gene calls are TRBV7-9 and TRBJ1-1, with TRBD1 identical over 7 bases. Germline lookup yields CDR1 SEHNR and CDR2 FQNEAQ (reference sequence). This CDR3 region has 16 residues. V was pared by 0 bases and J by 4 bases, with 8 bases of the junction left unmatched. The CDR3 spells CASSLALQGGSTEAFF. CDR3 nucleotide sequence: TGTGCCAGCAGCTTAGCACTTCAGGGGGGTAGCACTGAAGCTTTCTTT. Using reference TRBV7-9 and TRBJ1-1 for the parts outside the CDR3, the full variable domain is DTGVSQNPRHKITKRGQNVTFRCDPISEHNRLYWYRQTLGQGPEFLTYFQNEAQLEKSRLLSDRFSAERPKGSFSTLEIQRTEQGDSAMYLCASSLALQGGSTEAFFGQGTRLTVV.